Listed here are 32 T cell receptor beta chains from one sample, sequenced in a study of regulatory T cells in long-lasting Graves disease. Combining iRepertoire HTBI primers with Arm-PCR of CDR3 regions, the authors built TCR beta libraries. TCRdb re-analysed the multiplex PCR reads in MiXCR, keeping a single row per CDR3 protein. The data hold roughly 260,000 distinct CDR3 sequences, with 18% observed a single time. Regarding time point: newly diagnosed GD, antithyroid drugs for less than 3 months. PBMC RNA was the source of the TCR library. This sample also appeared in a second study, on T cells in Graves' hyperthyroidism and ophthalmopathy.

The sequenced sample was peripheral blood mononuclear cells (PBMCs), obtained at new diagnosis, from a patient treated with antithyroid drugs. These receptor sequences come from a woman under 40 with Graves disease.

This clonotype has just a few counts. This sequence may be a read error, since a much larger clone differs from it by one base. The V and J genes are TRBV7-3 and TRBJ1-1; weak D call: TRBD1 (5 bases). Per the germline V gene, CDR1 is SGHTA and CDR2 is FQGTGA. The CDR3 is made up of 16 amino acids. The CDR3 is CASSLKVPGLGTEALF. The CDR3 DNA sequence: TGTGCCAGCAGCTTAAAGGTCCCGGGGCTCGGCACTGAAGCTCTCTTT.

Many counts were recorded for this clonotype. V and J are TRBV13 and TRBJ1-6, with D possibly TRBD1 on 5 matching bases. The germline V and J ends were trimmed by 0 bases and 8 bases, with 14 bases remaining between them. Germline loops: CDR1 PRHDT, CDR2 FYEKMQ (reference sequence). This CDR3 is built from 16 residues. CDR3 DNA: TGTGCCAGCAGCTTAGGCGGGTCAGGGTTGTATTCACCCCTCCACTTT. The encoded protein is CASSLGGSGLYSPLHF.

This clonotype was seen repeatedly, ten times or more. The chain carries TRBV9 and TRBJ1-2, with D possibly TRBD1 on 5 matching bases. There are 14 residues in the CDR3. V lost 0 bases to trimming and J lost 3 bases, with 9 bases between them. CDR1 and CDR2 from the germline V gene are SGDLS and YYNGEE. In nucleotides, the CDR3 is TGTGCCAGCAGCGTAGGGGACGTTGACTATGGCTACACCTTC. It translates to CASSVGDVDYGYTF.

Ten or more counts support this clonotype. The chain uses TRBV6-1 and TRBJ1-1; 7 bases fit TRBD1. The germline gives CDR1 MNHNS, CDR2 SASEGT. J lost 7 bases, V lost 5 bases, and 13 bases had no gene match. This CDR3 contains 15 residues. Written as DNA, the CDR3 is TGTGCCAGCAGTAACAGCGGATACAGGGGACATGAAGCTTTCTTT. Translated, it gives CASSNSGYRGHEAFF.

This clonotype was picked up many times. V is TRBV7-2 and J is TRBJ1-2; TRBD1 matches 7 bases. Trimming removed 0 bases from V and 2 bases from J; junction bases left unmatched: 9. Looked up from germline, CDR1 is SGHTA and CDR2 is FQGNSA. This CDR3 is 17 amino acids long. The CDR3 DNA reads as TGTGCCAGCAGCTTAGCGGTGCCGACAGGGAGAAACTATGGCTACACCTTC. This gives the protein CASSLAVPTGRNYGYTF.

Details on this clonotype: This may arise from a read error, as a much more abundant clone is one base away. The chain carries TRBV20-1 and TRBJ2-7; D may be TRBD1 or TRBD2 (5 bases each). The V and J ends lost 6 bases and 2 bases respectively, with 11 bases between them. This CDR3 contains 12 residues. The germline V gene has CDR1 DFQATT and CDR2 SNEGSKA (reference sequence). CDR3 protein: CSAALGAYEQYF. CDR3 coding DNA: TGCAGTGCGGCACTGGGGGCCTACGAGCAGTACTTC.

This clonotype has ten or more counts. The V gene is TRBV7-9, the J gene TRBJ2-2, with D unclear. From germline, CDR1 is SEHNR and CDR2 FQNEAQ (reference sequence). There are 15 residues in the CDR3. V shed 6 bases and J shed 2 bases, with 13 bases lying between them. In nucleotides, the CDR3 is TGTGCCAGCAGTGGGGTGGCACCAAACACCGGGGAGCTGTTTTTT. It codes for CASSGVAPNTGELFF.

This clonotype was counted at least ten times. CDR3 bases: TGCAGTGCAAACCCGGGACTAGCCGTCTCCTACGAGCAGTACTTC. This sequence encodes CSANPGLAVSYEQYF. This chain joins TRBV20-1 and TRBJ2-7; 9 positions agree with TRBD2. V lost 6 bases and J lost 0; bases outside the gene matches: 9. CDR1 and CDR2 (germline): DFQATT, SNEGSKA (reference sequence). This CDR3 is built from 15 residues.

This clonotype came up many times. The chain combines TRBV12-3 or TRBV12-4 with TRBJ2-2; 9 nucleotides agree with TRBD1. J lost 4 bases, V lost 6 bases, and 6 bases had no gene match. The CDR3 contains 15 residues. In nucleotides, the CDR3 is TGTGCCAGCAGCTCCGGGACAGGGTTCACCGGGGAGCTGTTTTTT. Amino acid sequence: CASSSGTGFTGELFF.

This clonotype was recorded many times. This chain joins TRBV4-1 and TRBJ1-2; 11 bases map to TRBD1. With V trimmed by 0 bases and J by 4 bases, 4 bases remained unmatched. Germline CDR1 MGHRA, CDR2 YSYEKL. The CDR3 loop spans 16 amino acids. The CDR3 DNA is TGCGCCAGCAGCCAAGATCTTGGGACAGGGGGCTATGGCTACACCTTC. The encoded protein is CASSQDLGTGGYGYTF.

Remarks on this clonotype: This probably arose from a read error, given a far larger clone one base away. This chain links TRBV6-9 with TRBJ2-3, with 9 nucleotides matching TRBD2. The junction had 4 bases not matched to a gene; V was cut back by 4 bases and J by 2 bases. The CDR3 has 15 amino acids. Germline V gene lookup returns CDR1 MNHGY and CDR2 SVAAGI. The CDR3 nucleotides are TGTGCCAGCAGTTTAGCGGGGGAGATCACAGATACGCAGTATTTT. It encodes CASSLAGEITDTQYF.

The CDR3 here is CASSPPGYEQYF. For the CDR3, the DNA is TGCGCCAGCAGCCCGCCAGGCTACGAGCAGTACTTC. The chain recombines TRBV5-1 with TRBJ2-7; D gene ambiguous. From germline, CDR1 is SGHRS and CDR2 YFSETQ. There are 12 residues in the CDR3. With 4 bases removed from V and 3 bases from J, the gap between germline ends came to 8 bases.

This clonotype was seen ten or more times. The chain employs TRBV6-1 and TRBJ2-3, with 8 bases that match TRBD2. Trimming at V came to 7 bases and at J to 5 bases, leaving 11 bases not matched to a gene. CDR3 length: 15 residues. The germline V gene has CDR1 MNHNS and CDR2 SASEGT. The CDR3 DNA follows: TGTGCCAGCAAGGATGACGGGGGGGCCGGAGATACGCAGTATTTT. This gives the protein CASKDDGGAGDTQYF.

This clonotype was seen only a few times. This sequence joins TRBV25-1 and TRBJ1-4; the match to TRBD1 covers 9 bases. Germline V gives CDR1 MGHDK, CDR2 SYGVNS. The CDR3 runs 17 residues. The trim removed 3 bases at V and 4 bases at J, leaving 9 bases unmatched. CDR3 DNA: TGTGCCAGCAGTGACTCTCTAGGACAGGGGTATAATGAAAAACTGTTTTTT. It specifies CASSDSLGQGYNEKLFF. The full variable domain, in which reference TRBV25-1 and TRBJ1-4 provide the parts outside the CDR3, is EADIYQTPRYLVIGTGKKITLECSQTMGHDKMYWYQQDPGMELHLIHYSYGVNSTEKGDLSSESTVSRIRTEHFPLTLESARPSHTSQYLCASSDSLGQGYNEKLFFGSGTQLSVL.

V usage is TRBV7-2 and J usage is TRBJ2-1, with 11 positions matching TRBD2. The CDR3 is 15 residues long. V gave up 6 bases and J gave up 6 bases; unmatched junction bases: 7. Germline CDR1 reads SGHTA; CDR2 reads FQGNSA. CDR3 loop: CASSLIAGGGNEQFF. The DNA for the CDR3 is TGTGCCAGCAGTTTAATAGCGGGAGGGGGCAATGAGCAGTTCTTC.

The rearrangement joins TRBV7-2 to TRBJ2-5, with D possibly matching TRBD2 (7 bases). Trimming cost V 2 bases and J 5 bases, with 15 bases left between them. Germline lookup yields CDR1 SGHTA and CDR2 FQGNSA. This CDR3 has 15 amino acids. CDR3 sequence: CASSLLRGGAETQYF. Here the CDR3 DNA reads TGTGCCAGCAGCTTACTAAGGGGGGGGGCCGAGACCCAGTACTTC.

Details on this clonotype: This sequence may be a read error, since a much larger clone differs from it by one base. The gene calls are TRBV6-9 and TRBJ1-1, with no clear D. CDR3 length: 19 residues. CDR1 is MNHGY, CDR2 SVAAGI, per germline. V was pared by 2 bases and J by 6 bases, with 28 bases between. CDR3 protein: CASSYLGVEALEVDAEAFF. The CDR3 DNA reads TGTGCCAGCAGTTATCTCGGGGTAGAGGCCCTTGAGGTGGACGCTGAAGCTTTCTTT.

This clonotype has a count of ten or more. The rearrangement joins TRBV6-1 to TRBJ1-5, with D perhaps TRBD1 (5 bases). The V gene lost 2 bases and the J gene lost 5 bases, with 13 bases spanning the gap. Germline CDR1 and CDR2: MNHNS and SASEGT. The CDR3 runs to 15 residues. The CDR3 is CASSELTVNYQPQHF. Here the CDR3 DNA reads TGTGCCAGCAGTGAATTGACAGTTAATTATCAGCCCCAGCATTTT.

This clonotype has a count of ten or more. The CDR3 DNA reads TGTGCCAGCAGTATATCCGGCTCGGGGCCCCAGCATTTT. It translates to CASSISGSGPQHF. This sequence joins TRBV3-1 and TRBJ1-5; D remains ambiguous. The CDR3 is 13 residues long. V lost 6 bases and J 9 bases, leaving 15 bases between the germline ends. Germline V CDR1 and CDR2: LGHDT, YNNKEL (reference sequence).

This clonotype was seen repeatedly, ten times or more. The chain uses TRBV6-1 and TRBJ1-1, with D maybe TRBD1 (5 bases). The V and J ends lost 5 bases and 0 bases respectively, with 10 bases between them. This CDR3 region has 14 residues. From germline, CDR1 is MNHNS and CDR2 SASEGT. CDR3 bases: TGTGCCAGCAGTCGGGGGAAAATGAACACTGAAGCTTTCTTT. Protein: CASSRGKMNTEAFF.

As concerns this clonotype: Just one base apart from a much larger clone, this may be a read error. The chain has TRBV19 and TRBJ2-7; 8 nucleotides match TRBD1. The CDR3 extends over 16 amino acids. The junction had 16 bases not matched to a gene; V was cut back by 6 bases and J by 6 bases. Germline loops: CDR1 LNHDA, CDR2 SQIVND (reference sequence). In nucleotides, the CDR3 is TGTGCCAGTAGCCCCCGCCGGGACAGGAGAGACCGCGAGCAGTACTTC. Amino acid sequence: CASSPRRDRRDREQYF. The variable domain in full, with the rest retrieved from reference TRBV19 and TRBJ2-7, is DGGITQSPKYLFRKEGQNVTLSCEQNLNHDAMYWYRQDPGQGLRLIYYSQIVNDFQKGDIAEGYSVSREKKESFPLTVTSAQKNPTAFYLCASSPRRDRRDREQYFGPGTRLTVT.

In its sample, this clonotype was seen many times. This sequence joins TRBV27 and TRBJ2-3; 8 positions match TRBD1. Losses at the gene ends were 2 bases for V and 5 bases for J; bases not matched to a gene: 3. Germline V gene sequence: CDR1 MNHEY, CDR2 SMNVEV (reference sequence). CDR3 length: 14 amino acids. In DNA, the CDR3 is TGTGCCAGCAGTTTAGGACAGGGATTAGATACGCAGTATTTT. Its protein product is CASSLGQGLDTQYF.

A note on this clonotype: This clone may be a read error of a much larger clone one base away. This sequence joins TRBV7-8 and TRBJ1-3, with D possibly TRBD1 on 6 matching bases. With 8 bases removed from V and 2 bases from J, the gap between germline ends came to 10 bases. This CDR3 comprises 13 residues. Germline V lookup: CDR1 SGHVS, CDR2 FQNEAQ. DNA of the CDR3: TGTGCCAGCCCACAGGGAGCTGGAAACACCATATATTTT. This translates into CASPQGAGNTIYF.

In this sample, this clonotype turned up a few times. V is TRBV19 and J is TRBJ1-1; perhaps TRBD1 as D (6 bases). Germline V gene sequence: CDR1 LNHDA, CDR2 SQIVND (reference sequence). With 11 bases removed from V and 4 bases from J, the gap between germline ends came to 20 bases. The CDR3 is 14 residues long. CDR3 protein: CAGKGEIIGTEAFF. The CDR3, as DNA: TGTGCCGGTAAGGGGGAAATTATCGGCACTGAAGCTTTCTTT.

J is TRBJ2-7 and V is TRBV5-6; unclear D gene. V gave up 4 bases and J gave up 2 bases, with 10 bases separating them. The length of the CDR3 is 13 residues. Germline assignment: CDR1 SGHDT and CDR2 YYEEEE. CDR3 sequence (DNA): TGTGCCAGCAGCCCGACAAATACCTACGAGCAGTACTTC. Its protein is CASSPTNTYEQYF.

The chain couples TRBV12-3 or TRBV12-4 to TRBJ1-5, with D possibly being TRBD1 (6 bases). The CDR3 is made up of 19 amino acids. With 7 bases removed from V and 4 bases from J, the gap between germline ends came to 29 bases. The CDR3 DNA is TGTGCCAGCACCCTTCGGCGTGCAGGGGCTCAAGGGATTAATCAGCCCCAGCATTTT. Protein sequence: CASTLRRAGAQGINQPQHF.

This clonotype was detected ten times or more. The genes are TRBV20-1 and TRBJ1-2; 7 bases map to TRBD1. Germline-derived CDR1 and CDR2 are DFQATT and SNEGSKA (reference sequence). The ends lost 3 bases at V and 2 bases at J; junction bases unmatched: 0. This CDR3 spans 12 amino acids. CDR3 DNA sequence: TGCAGTGCTAGGGGACAGAACTATGGCTACACCTTC. Its protein is CSARGQNYGYTF.

This clonotype was recorded at least ten times. The rearrangement uses TRBV10-3 and TRBJ1-1; perhaps TRBD1 as D (5 bases). Germline CDR1 is ENHRY and CDR2 is SYGVKD. The CDR3 has 13 residues. Trimming stripped 0 bases from V and 11 bases from J, with 13 bases between. The CDR3 protein is CAISESGASGAFF. The DNA for the CDR3 is TGTGCCATCAGTGAGTCCGGGGCATCGGGGGCTTTCTTT.

The genes are TRBV5-6 and TRBJ1-6; tentative D call: TRBD1 (5 bases). Deletions cut 4 bases from V and 10 bases from J, with 18 bases between. The CDR3 is made up of 15 amino acids. The V gene's germline CDR1 is SGHDT and CDR2 YYEEEE. The CDR3 DNA reads TGTGCCAGCAGCCCAACGCAGGGAGGCGGATCACCCCTCCACTTT. The encoded protein is CASSPTQGGGSPLHF.

This clonotype has more than one count but fewer than ten. The DNA for the CDR3 is TGTGCCAGCAGCCGGGACCAGCCCACAGATACGCAGTATTTT. Amino acids: CASSRDQPTDTQYF. The chain combines TRBV2 with TRBJ2-3, with D perhaps being TRBD1 or TRBD2 (5 bases each). CDR3 length equals 14 residues. Germline-derived CDR1 and CDR2 are SNHLY and FYNNEI. Deletions cut 6 bases from V and 2 bases from J, with 12 bases between.

This clonotype was recorded at least ten times. The CDR3 coding sequence is TGTGCCAGCAGTTACTCGGCCAGCGGGGATGGGAATGAGCAGTTCTTC. Translated: CASSYSASGDGNEQFF. This chain joins TRBV6-5 and TRBJ2-1; 7 positions match TRBD2. After removal of 0 bases from V and 7 bases from J, the junction contained 9 bases not matched to a gene. CDR3 size: 16 residues. The germline V gene has CDR1 MNHEY and CDR2 SVGAGI.

This clonotype was seen ten or more times. The V gene is TRBV6-5, the J gene TRBJ2-7; 7 bases match TRBD1. CDR1 is MNHEY and CDR2 is SVGAGI in the germline V gene. The CDR3 loop spans 16 amino acids. V gave up 0 bases and J gave up 3 bases; unmatched junction bases: 8. The CDR3 DNA sequence: TGTGCCAGCAGTTACTCGAGTTGGGACAGATACTACGAGCAGTACTTC. Its protein is CASSYSSWDRYYEQYF.